The TCR beta chain under discussion was sequenced for a study of post-analysis software for immune sequencing data. For the study at large: As for disease course, relapsing-remitting, secondary progressive and progressive-relapsing multiple sclerosis were all included. Notes on the study in general: Compared against controls, patients with multiple sclerosis displayed significantly lower normalized Chao1 diversity. Patients showed TRBV5-6, TRBV5-1 and TRBV20-1 among 4 or 5 TRBV segments more frequent than in controls.

The ends lost 3 bases at V and 3 bases at J; junction bases unmatched: 5. The CDR3 sequence is 14 residues long. TCR beta cDNA libraries included unique molecular identifiers. Each batch of 1 to 10 million T cells produced roughly 450,000 cDNA molecules. TCRdb reprocessed the PCR reads via MiXCR and lists one record per CDR3 protein. Of about 400,000 distinct CDR3 sequences in the sample, approximately 38% are singletons; the top ten hold 13%. On this clonotype itself: Antigen specificity is unknown.

The sample taken for sequencing was blood. The gene calls are TRBV12-3 or TRBV12-4 and TRBJ2-7, with 7 bases fitting TRBD1. The receptor was isolated from a girl aged 10 to 17 with multiple sclerosis. The CDR3 region has the DNA TGTGCCAGCAGTTTTTGGGACAGAGTCTACGAGCAGTACTTC. Translated: CASSFWDRVYEQYF.